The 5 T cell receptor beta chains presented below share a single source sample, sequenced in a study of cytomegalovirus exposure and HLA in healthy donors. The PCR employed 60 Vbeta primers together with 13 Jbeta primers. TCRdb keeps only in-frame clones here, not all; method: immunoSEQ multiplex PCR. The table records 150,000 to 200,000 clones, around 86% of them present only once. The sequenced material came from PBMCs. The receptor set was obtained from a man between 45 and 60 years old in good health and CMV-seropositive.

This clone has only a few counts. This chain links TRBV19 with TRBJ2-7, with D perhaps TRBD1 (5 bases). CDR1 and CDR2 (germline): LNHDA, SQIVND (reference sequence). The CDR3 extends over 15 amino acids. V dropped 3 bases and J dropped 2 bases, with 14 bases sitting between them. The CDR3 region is CASSIGQGKPYEQYF. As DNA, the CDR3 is TGTGCCAGTAGTATCGGGCAGGGCAAGCCCTACGAGCAGTACTTC.

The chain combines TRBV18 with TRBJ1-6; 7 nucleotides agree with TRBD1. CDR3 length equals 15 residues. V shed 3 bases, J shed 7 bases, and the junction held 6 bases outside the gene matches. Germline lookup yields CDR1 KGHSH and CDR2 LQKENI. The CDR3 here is CASSPNPGGNSPLHF. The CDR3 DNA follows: TGTGCCAGCTCACCCAACCCAGGGGGAAATTCACCCCTCCACTTT.

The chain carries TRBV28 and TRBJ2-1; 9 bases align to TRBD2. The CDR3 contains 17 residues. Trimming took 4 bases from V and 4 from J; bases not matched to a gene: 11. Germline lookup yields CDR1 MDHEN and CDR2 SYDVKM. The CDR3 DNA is TGTGCCAGCAGTTCGAATAGCGGGAGTGGGGGTTACAATGAGCAGTTCTTC. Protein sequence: CASSSNSGSGGYNEQFF. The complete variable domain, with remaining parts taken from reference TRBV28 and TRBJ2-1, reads DVKVTQSSRYLVKRTGEKVFLECVQDMDHENMFWYRQDPGLGLRLIYFSYDVKMKEKGDIPEGYSVSREKKERFSLILESASTNQTSMYLCASSSNSGSGGYNEQFFGPGTRLTVL.

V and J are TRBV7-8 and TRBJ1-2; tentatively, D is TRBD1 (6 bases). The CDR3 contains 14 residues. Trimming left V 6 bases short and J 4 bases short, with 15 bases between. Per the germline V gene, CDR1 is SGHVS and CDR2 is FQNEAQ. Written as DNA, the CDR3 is TGTGCCAGCAGAGACTCCGGACAGTTCTATGGCTACACCTTC. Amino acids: CASRDSGQFYGYTF.

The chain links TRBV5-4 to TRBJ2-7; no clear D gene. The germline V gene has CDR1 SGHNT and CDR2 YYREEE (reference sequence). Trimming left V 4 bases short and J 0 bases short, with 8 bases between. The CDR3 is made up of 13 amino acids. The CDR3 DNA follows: TGTGCCAGCAGCGAACAGAACTCCTACGAGCAGTACTTC. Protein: CASSEQNSYEQYF.